The rows below give T cell receptor beta chains drawn from one sample of a study of T-cell reconstitution after alpha-beta-depleted transplantation in children. TCRdb reprocessed the PCR reads with MiXCR, giving one entry per CDR3 protein. The data hold around 580,000 distinct CDR3 sequences, with under 30% observed a single time. Sequenced material: PBMCs, mostly from graft donor cells, taken 360 days after TCRalphabeta/CD19-depleted stem cell transplant. The source is a boy in the first two years of life who had a stem cell transplant for acute myeloid leukemia, so the T cells may come from the graft donor. The CDR3 runs from the conserved cysteine through the conserved F or W. D genes are given only for firm matches. Where a row states a size, it is once, few, many or the class of an expanded clone; other rows omit it.

>-|many|TRBJ2-6|TRBV6-2/TRBV6-3
TGTGCCAGCAGTTACGGTGGGGCCAACGTCCTGACTTTC
CASSYGGANVLTF
>-|few|TRBJ1-2|TRBV29-1
TGCAGCGTCGCCGCAGGACTTTCCTATGGCTACACCTTC
CSVAAGLSYGYTF
>TRBD1|many|TRBJ2-7|TRBV7-2
TGTGCCAGCAGCCTACCCCGGACAGGGAGCGAGCAGTACTTC
CASSLPRTGSEQYF
>TRBD1|many|TRBJ2-5|TRBV12-3/TRBV12-4
TGTGCCAGCAGTTTACAGGGGGCGCGTAGGGAGACCCAGTACTTC
CASSLQGARRETQYF
>-|many|TRBJ1-6|TRBV20-1
TGCAGTGCTAGACCTACAGGGTCGTGGGATTCACCCCTCCACTTT
CSARPTGSWDSPLHF
>-|many|TRBJ2-3|TRBV18
TGTGCCAGCTCTGATCACGGAGGCACAGATACGCAGTATTTT
CASSDHGGTDTQYF
>-|many|TRBJ1-3|TRBV6-1
TGTGCCAGCAGTGAAGTAAAGGGAAGAGGAAACACCATATATTTT
CASSEVKGRGNTIYF
>TRBD2|many|TRBJ2-5|TRBV20-1
TGCAGTGCTAGCCTAGCGGGGGCTGTTGAGACCCAGTACTTC
CSASLAGAVETQYF
>-|few|TRBJ1-2|TRBV15
TGTGCCACCAGCAGAGATTCGCGGGCAGGCGATGGCTACACCTTC
CATSRDSRAGDGYTF
>-|-|TRBJ2-5|TRBV20-1
TGCAGTGCTAGAGTCGACAGTAAAGAGACCCAGTACTTC
CSARVDSKETQYF
>-|many|TRBJ2-1|TRBV29-1
TGCAGCCCCTCAGTTGGTAATGAGCAGTTCTTC
CSPSVGNEQFF
>-|-|TRBJ2-7|TRBV6-1
TGTGCCACTTCCAGGGTTCGCCTCTCCTACGAGCAGTACTTC
CATSRVRLSYEQYF
>-|few|TRBJ1-6|TRBV7-6
TGTGCCAGCAGCTGGTCCAGGGTGAATTCACCCCTCCACTTT
CASSWSRVNSPLHF
>-|few|TRBJ2-7|TRBV6-5
TGTGCCAGCAGTTACAAGAAGGCCTCCTACGAGCAGTACTTC
CASSYKKASYEQYF
>-|many|TRBJ2-1|TRBV5-1
TGCGCCAGCAGCTTGGCTGACACTGATGAGCAGTTCTTC
CASSLADTDEQFF
>TRBD1|-|TRBJ1-2|TRBV11-2
TGTGCCAGCAGCCACAGGGGACGAAAGTATGGCTACACCTTC
CASSHRGRKYGYTF
>TRBD1|-|TRBJ1-5|TRBV6-1
TGTGCCAGCAGGGGACAGTCCAATCAGCCCCAGCATTTT
CASRGQSNQPQHF
>TRBD2|-|TRBJ2-1|TRBV24-1
TGTGCCACCAGTGCGATTGACGAGCGGGGGGCCGAGCAGTTCTTC
CATSAIDERGAEQFF
>-|few|TRBJ2-3|TRBV20-1
TGCAGTGCTAGAGACAGGAAAGGCACAGATACGCAGTATTTT
CSARDRKGTDTQYF